The source of this T cell receptor (beta chain) is a study of regulatory T cells in long-lasting Graves disease. CDR3-region Arm-PCR and iRepertoire HTBI primers produced the TCR beta libraries. TCRdb used MiXCR to reprocess the multiplex PCR reads, holding one entry per CDR3 protein. Of roughly 490,000 distinct CDR3 sequences listed, around a fifth are singletons. The time point here: persistent/refractory GD, antithyroid drugs over 5 years with positive TRAb. Generation of the TCR library employed RNA extracted from PBMCs. This clonotype was recorded at least ten times. The germline V gene encodes CDR1 MDHEN and CDR2 SYDVKM. The CDR3 sequence is 15 residues long. The trim removed 5 bases at V and 2 bases at J, leaving 6 bases unmatched.

Sequenced here: peripheral blood mononuclear cells (PBMCs), sampled when the disease was refractory, from a patient treated with antithyroid drugs. The sequence derives from a female donor with Graves disease. The gene calls are TRBV28 and TRBJ1-5; TRBD1 matches 7 bases. CDR3 sequence reads: CASSRTGERNQPQHF. DNA for the CDR3: TGTGCCAGCAGTCGTACAGGGGAGCGCAATCAGCCCCAGCATTTT.